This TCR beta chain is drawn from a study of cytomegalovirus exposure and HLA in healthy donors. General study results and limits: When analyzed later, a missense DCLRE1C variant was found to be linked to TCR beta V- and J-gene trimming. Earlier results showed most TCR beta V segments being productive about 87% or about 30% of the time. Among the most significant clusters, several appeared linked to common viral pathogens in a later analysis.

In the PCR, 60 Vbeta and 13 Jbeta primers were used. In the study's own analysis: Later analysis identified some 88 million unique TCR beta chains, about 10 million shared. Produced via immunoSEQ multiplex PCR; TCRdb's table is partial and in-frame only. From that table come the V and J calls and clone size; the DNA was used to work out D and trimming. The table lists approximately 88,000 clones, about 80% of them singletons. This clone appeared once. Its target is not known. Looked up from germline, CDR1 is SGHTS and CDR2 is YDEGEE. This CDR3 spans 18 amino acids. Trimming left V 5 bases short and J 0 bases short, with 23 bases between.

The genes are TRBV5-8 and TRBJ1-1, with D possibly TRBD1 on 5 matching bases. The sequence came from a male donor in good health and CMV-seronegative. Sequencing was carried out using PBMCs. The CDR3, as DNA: TGTGCCAGCAGTTGGCCCATAGGGGTTTTAACGATGAACACTGAAGCTTTCTTT. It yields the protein CASSWPIGVLTMNTEAFF.